The next 14 T cell receptor beta chains were all read from a single sample in a study of blood T cell repertoires in COVID-19. The assay was immunoSEQ multiplex PCR, and TCRdb's table has in-frame clones only and misses some. Among some 310,000 clones listed, roughly 90% were seen once. The specimen sequenced was peripheral blood. Receptors originate from a woman aged 40 to 55 with COVID-19, enrolled during active disease.

CDR3 DNA sequence: TGTGCCAGCAGCTTGACTCTCGGGACTGAAGCTTTCTTT. It codes for CASSLTLGTEAFF. The rearrangement links TRBV11-2 to TRBJ1-1; no definite D call. Trimming cost V 3 bases and J 5 bases, with 10 bases left between them. Germline CDR1 and CDR2: SGHAT and FQNNGV. This CDR3 has 13 residues.

The chain combines TRBV7-9 with TRBJ2-1; D remains unclear. Trimming stripped 4 bases from V and 4 bases from J, with 5 bases between. CDR1 is SEHNR, CDR2 FQNEAQ, per germline (reference sequence). CDR3 size: 12 residues. CDR3 loop: CASSSQYNEQFF. The CDR3 DNA is TGTGCCAGCAGCTCACAGTACAATGAGCAGTTCTTC.

This chain uses TRBV9 with TRBJ1-4; no firm D call. The V gene lost 3 bases and the J gene lost 2 bases, with 11 bases spanning the gap. This CDR3 is built from 15 residues. Germline CDR1 reads SGDLS; CDR2 reads YYNGEE. The CDR3 bases are TGTGCCAGCAGCGGGAATCCGGGGACTAATGAAAAACTGTTTTTT. The encoded protein is CASSGNPGTNEKLFF.

The chain is built from TRBV11-3 and TRBJ2-3, with TRBD1 as a possible D gene (6 bases). CDR3 length: 15 residues. Trimming took 5 bases from V and 4 from J, leaving 16 bases between them. CDR1 and CDR2 (germline): SGHNT, YENEEA. This chain's CDR3 is CASSTSGQRSDTQYF. The CDR3 region has the DNA TGTGCCAGCAGCACATCGGGACAAAGGTCAGATACGCAGTATTTT.

This chain joins TRBV7-2 and TRBJ2-7; 7 nucleotides match TRBD1. The CDR3 totals 13 residues. The V gene end was trimmed by 6 bases and the J gene end by 7 bases; junction bases not matched to a gene: 9. Germline lookup yields CDR1 SGHTA and CDR2 FQGNSA. CDR3 protein: CASRRTGLWEQYF. DNA for the CDR3: TGTGCCAGCAGACGGACAGGCTTGTGGGAGCAGTACTTC.

V gene TRBV11-2 combines with J gene TRBJ1-3; tentative D call: TRBD1 (6 bases). Germline CDR1 is SGHAT and CDR2 is FQNNGV. Trimming left V 3 bases short and J 0 bases short, with 9 bases between. The CDR3 length is 15 residues. Here the CDR3 DNA reads TGTGCCAGCAGCTTGGACAGACCCTCTGGAAACACCATATATTTT. Amino acids: CASSLDRPSGNTIYF.

The chain employs TRBV19 and TRBJ2-2; D is unclear. The CDR3 spans 14 residues. V gave up 0 bases and J gave up 5 bases, with 7 bases separating them. Germline V CDR1 and CDR2: LNHDA, SQIVND (reference sequence). The DNA for the CDR3 is TGTGCCAGTAGTATAGATCTTTCGACCGGGGAGCTGTTTTTT. This encodes CASSIDLSTGELFF.

J is TRBJ1-5 and V is TRBV7-9; D gene unclear. The CDR3 is 17 residues long. Germline loops: CDR1 SEHNR, CDR2 FQNEAQ (reference sequence). V was cut by 4 bases and J by 0 bases, with 16 bases left in between. The CDR3 here is CASSSSPDAYSNQPQHF. The CDR3 nucleotides are TGTGCCAGCAGCTCTAGCCCGGACGCATATAGCAATCAGCCCCAGCATTTT.

This clone showed up just a few times. The chain joins TRBV10-3 to TRBJ2-1; the match to TRBD2 covers 8 bases. Germline V lookup: CDR1 ENHRY, CDR2 SYGVKD. The V gene end was trimmed by 6 bases and the J gene end by 4 bases; junction bases not matched to a gene: 5. This CDR3 comprises 14 residues. The CDR3 DNA is TGTGCCATCAGAGAACTAGCGGCTTACAATGAGCAGTTCTTC. It specifies CAIRELAAYNEQFF.

This clone was recorded a few times. The V and J genes are TRBV6-5 and TRBJ2-7, with D hard to call. V shed 3 bases and J shed 3 bases, with 12 bases lying between them. The CDR3 is made up of 14 amino acids. Germline V gene lookup returns CDR1 MNHEY and CDR2 SVGAGI. The CDR3 loop is CASSYSSQSYEQYF. As DNA, the CDR3 is TGTGCCAGCAGTTATTCCTCACAGAGCTACGAGCAGTACTTC.

The genes are TRBV5-5 and TRBJ1-6; 7 positions match TRBD1. Germline CDR1 is SGHKS and CDR2 is YYEKEE (reference sequence). This CDR3 region has 14 residues. Trimming took 4 bases from V and 8 from J; bases not matched to a gene: 6. In nucleotides, the CDR3 is TGTGCCAGCAGCCAGCCGGGACAGTATTCACCCCTCCACTTT. Translation gives CASSQPGQYSPLHF.

The rearrangement uses TRBV28 and TRBJ2-5; 9 positions agree with TRBD2. This CDR3 has 15 amino acids. Germline values: CDR1 MDHEN, CDR2 SYDVKM. With V trimmed by 6 bases and J by 1 base, 6 bases remained unmatched. CDR3 DNA sequence: TGTGCCAGCAGGGGAGCGGGGGGCCTCCAAGAGACCCAGTACTTC. This encodes CASRGAGGLQETQYF.

The V gene is TRBV5-1, the J gene TRBJ2-7; 10 positions match TRBD2. Trimming cost V 3 bases and J 0 bases; bases outside gene matches: 9. The CDR3 has 17 residues. Germline V gene lookup returns CDR1 SGHRS and CDR2 YFSETQ. In DNA form, the CDR3 reads TGCGCCAGCAGCTGGATTAATAGCGGGGGGAGCTCCTACGAGCAGTACTTC. Protein: CASSWINSGGSSYEQYF.

Of note for this clone: Other DNA sequences within the sample encode an identical CDR3. This chain connects TRBV7-2 to TRBJ2-7; 12 bases match TRBD2. Germline V gene lookup returns CDR1 SGHTA and CDR2 FQGNSA. This CDR3 comprises 15 residues. Trimming cost V 1 base and J 2 bases; bases outside gene matches: 0. The CDR3 sequence: CASSLGLAGAYEQYF. The CDR3 DNA is TGTGCCAGCAGCTTAGGACTAGCGGGAGCCTACGAGCAGTACTTC. The whole variable domain, remainder taken from reference TRBV7-2 and TRBJ2-7, is GAGVSQSPSNKVTEKGKDVELRCDPISGHTALYWYRQSLGQGLEFLIYFQGNSAPDKSGLPSDRFSAERTGGSVSTLTIQRTQQEDSAVYLCASSLGLAGAYEQYFGPGTRLTVT.